These 26 T cell receptor beta chains were all obtained from the same sample, sequenced in a study of human thymus T cells. Resections were taken during corrective heart surgery, and the thymus tissue came from these. Sequencing used immunoSEQ multiplex PCR; TCRdb keeps in-frame clones, though not all of them. The table lists roughly 86,000 clones, 90% to 97% of them singletons. The sample taken for sequencing was thymus tissue. The receptors here all came from a boy younger than two with a congenital heart defect but otherwise immunologically healthy.

The rearrangement joins TRBV7-8 to TRBJ2-5, with 11 bases that match TRBD2. V lost 2 bases, J lost 5 bases, and 19 bases stayed unmatched. From germline, CDR1 is SGHVS and CDR2 FQNEAQ. The CDR3 extends over 20 amino acids. As DNA, the CDR3 is TGTGCCAGCAGCTTATGGCCCTCCGTCGATAGCGGGAGGGGCGGGGAGACCCAGTACTTC. Its translation: CASSLWPSVDSGRGGETQYF.

The chain carries TRBV7-6 and TRBJ2-1; tentative D call: TRBD1 (5 bases). This CDR3 contains 13 residues. Trimming shortened V by 5 bases and J by 4 bases, and 9 bases separated the two germline ends. CDR1 and CDR2 (germline): SGHVS, FNYEAQ. In DNA form, the CDR3 reads TGTGCCAGCAGCATTAAGGGGTACAATGAGCAGTTCTTC. Translation gives CASSIKGYNEQFF.

This chain connects TRBV4-3 to TRBJ2-1, with 16 nucleotides matching TRBD2. The CDR3 length is 16 residues. The J segment lost 9 bases and the V segment lost 5 bases, leaving 7 bases of the junction unmatched. Per the germline V gene, CDR1 is LGHNA and CDR2 is YSLEER. Here the CDR3 reads CASSWGLAGGLCEQFF. In DNA, the CDR3 is TGCGCCAGCAGCTGGGGACTAGCGGGGGGGCTCTGTGAGCAGTTCTTC.

The chain links TRBV7-9 to TRBJ1-2, with 8 bases that match TRBD1. Germline V gives CDR1 SEHNR, CDR2 FQNEAQ (reference sequence). The junction had 17 bases not matched to a gene; V was cut back by 8 bases and J by 9 bases. The CDR3 has 15 residues. The CDR3 region has the DNA TGTGCCAGCCGCGACCCCACCGGACAGGGTAATAGCTACACCTTC. Amino acids: CASRDPTGQGNSYTF.

The gene calls are TRBV6-5 and TRBJ1-1; 8 bases agree with TRBD1. CDR1 MNHEY and CDR2 SVGAGI come from the germline V gene. V was pared by 6 bases and J by 1 base, with 4 bases of the junction left unmatched. The CDR3 has 14 residues. CDR3: CASRNGTGNTEAFF. The CDR3 nucleotides read TGTGCCAGCAGAAACGGGACAGGGAACACTGAAGCTTTCTTT.

V gene TRBV2 combines with J gene TRBJ2-7; 8 bases line up with TRBD1. The V gene's germline CDR1 is SNHLY and CDR2 FYNNEI. The ends lost 3 bases at V and 4 bases at J; junction bases unmatched: 14. CDR3 length: 17 amino acids. CDR3 sequence: CASSDPSTGVLHYEQYF. As DNA, the CDR3 is TGTGCCAGCAGTGACCCCTCGACAGGGGTTTTACATTACGAGCAGTACTTC.

This clone was counted a single time. The rearrangement links TRBV18 to TRBJ2-5, with D possibly being TRBD1 (6 bases). Trimming shortened V by 5 bases and J by 2 bases, and 15 bases separated the two germline ends. The CDR3 is made up of 15 amino acids. Looked up from germline, CDR1 is KGHSH and CDR2 is LQKENI. The CDR3 region is CASSYETGRQETQYF. For the CDR3, the DNA is TGTGCCAGCTCATACGAGACAGGCCGACAAGAGACCCAGTACTTC.

This chain connects TRBV27 to TRBJ1-1, with D perhaps TRBD1 (5 bases). From germline, CDR1 is MNHEY and CDR2 SMNVEV (reference sequence). The CDR3 runs 12 residues. Trimming took 5 bases from V and 9 from J, leaving 13 bases between them. CDR3 protein: CASSTRDGQAFF. The CDR3 DNA reads TGTGCCAGCAGTACCAGGGACGGACAAGCTTTCTTT.

The V call is TRBV5-1, the J call TRBJ2-7; TRBD1 matches at 9 bases. V gave up 2 bases and J gave up 3 bases; unmatched junction bases: 12. Germline-derived CDR1 and CDR2 are SGHRS and YFSETQ. The CDR3 length is 17 residues. The CDR3: CASSLAAGGQGLYEQYF. The DNA of the CDR3 is TGCGCCAGCAGCTTAGCCGCAGGGGGACAGGGTCTCTACGAGCAGTACTTC.

The rearrangement joins TRBV14 to TRBJ2-3; 7 nucleotides match TRBD2. Trimming took 11 bases from V and 4 from J; bases not matched to a gene: 9. Germline loops: CDR1 SGHDN, CDR2 FVKESK. The length of the CDR3 is 13 residues. The CDR3 DNA reads as TGTGCCTCGGGGGGAGGGCCCTCAGATACGCAGTATTTT. Translating gives CASGGGPSDTQYF.

The chain couples TRBV12-5 to TRBJ2-2; 11 nucleotides match TRBD2. The CDR3 sequence is 15 residues long. V dropped 6 bases and J dropped 6; count of bases not matched to a gene: 6. In germline, CDR1 is LGHNT, CDR2 FRNRAP. The chain's CDR3 is CASGPIAGGPGELFF. The DNA for the CDR3 is TGTGCTAGTGGACCCATAGCGGGGGGGCCCGGGGAGCTGTTTTTT.

The CDR3 reads CSVEGAGVNTGELFF. Here the CDR3 DNA reads TGCAGCGTTGAAGGAGCGGGAGTGAACACCGGGGAGCTGTTTTTT. The genes are TRBV29-1 and TRBJ2-2, with 8 bases matching TRBD2. Germline assignment: CDR1 SQVTM and CDR2 ANQGSEA. The CDR3 extends over 15 amino acids. Trimming at V came to 1 base and at J to 1 base, leaving 2 bases not matched to a gene.

The chain links TRBV6-5 to TRBJ1-6; 8 bases match TRBD1. V trimming: 4 bases; J trimming: 9 bases; junction bases outside the gene matches: 11. CDR3 length: 16 residues. Germline CDR1 and CDR2: MNHEY and SVGAGI. The CDR3 sequence: CASSFRTGQGSSPLHF. CDR3 nucleotide sequence: TGTGCCAGCAGTTTCAGGACAGGGCAAGGTAGTTCACCCCTCCACTTT.

The V gene is TRBV10-3, the J gene TRBJ2-3; D assignment may be TRBD1 or TRBD2 (6 bases each). The germline CDR1 and CDR2 sequences are ENHRY and SYGVKD. Trimming left V 4 bases short and J 2 bases short, with 13 bases between. The CDR3 contains 15 residues. The CDR3 sequence: CAISVEGGNTDTQYF. For the CDR3, the DNA is TGTGCCATCAGTGTCGAGGGGGGAAACACAGATACGCAGTATTTT.

V and J are TRBV10-3 and TRBJ1-6, with 7 bases identical to TRBD1. V gave up 2 bases and J gave up 5 bases; unmatched junction bases: 9. Looked up from germline, CDR1 is ENHRY and CDR2 is SYGVKD. The CDR3 is 17 residues long. In DNA form, the CDR3 reads TGTGCCATCAGTGAGCGGGACAGTCCCGAGGATAATTCACCCCTCCACTTT. It yields the protein CAISERDSPEDNSPLHF.

The genes are TRBV19 and TRBJ2-3; no clear D. Trimming pared 7 bases from V and 4 bases from J, leaving 12 bases between. Germline values: CDR1 LNHDA, CDR2 SQIVND (reference sequence). The CDR3 is 13 residues long. The CDR3, as DNA: TGTGCCAGTAAGCCTAGAAGTCCAGATACGCAGTATTTT. This gives the protein CASKPRSPDTQYF.

The rearrangement links TRBV10-2 to TRBJ2-7, with 8 bases matching TRBD1. Germline-derived CDR1 and CDR2 are WSHSY and SAAADI. The CDR3 runs to 14 residues. The V segment lost 6 bases and the J segment 3 bases; nucleotides outside the gene matches: 7. The DNA of the CDR3 is TGCGCCAGCAGCCGCAGGGGGCGAGTCTACGAGCAGTACTTC. Its translation is CASSRRGRVYEQYF.

The chain joins TRBV5-4 to TRBJ2-7; D is unclear. The CDR3 covers 17 residues. The V gene lost 1 base and the J gene lost 5 bases, with 22 bases spanning the gap. From germline, CDR1 is SGHNT and CDR2 YYREEE (reference sequence). The CDR3, as DNA: TGTGCCAGCAGCTTGATAAATCGCGCGGACCGATGCGACGAGCAGTACTTC. It encodes CASSLINRADRCDEQYF.

This chain joins TRBV4-3 and TRBJ1-2; 7 nucleotides line up with TRBD1. This CDR3 contains 16 residues. Per the germline V gene, CDR1 is LGHNA and CDR2 is YSLEER. Trimming at V came to 2 bases and at J to 2 bases, leaving 8 bases not matched to a gene. This CDR3 reads CASSQTDREKNYGYTF. The CDR3 DNA reads TGCGCCAGCAGCCAAACTGACAGGGAGAAGAACTATGGCTACACCTTC.

The table lists this clone with a few counts. V gene TRBV19 combines with J gene TRBJ1-5; D remains unclear. V lost 6 bases and J lost 1, with 10 bases in between. This CDR3 region has 14 residues. Germline V CDR1 and CDR2: LNHDA, SQIVND (reference sequence). The CDR3 nucleotides are TGTGCCAGTAGATACGGGGTAAGCAATCAGCCCCAGCATTTT. Protein: CASRYGVSNQPQHF.

This clone is a singleton in its sample. V is TRBV2 and J is TRBJ1-5; 7 bases align to TRBD1. CDR3 length equals 16 residues. CDR1 and CDR2 from the germline V gene are SNHLY and FYNNEI. V was clipped by 6 bases and J by 4 bases; unmatched bases: 12. The chain's CDR3 is CASSATGTASNQPQHF. As DNA, the CDR3 is TGTGCCAGCAGCGCAACCGGGACAGCTTCTAATCAGCCCCAGCATTTT.

The rearrangement uses TRBV6-1 and TRBJ2-7; D is uncertain. Germline CDR1 and CDR2: MNHNS and SASEGT. The CDR3 has 15 amino acids. Trimming stripped 2 bases from V and 7 bases from J, with 18 bases between. The CDR3 loop is CASSELRRTLREQYF. In DNA, the CDR3 is TGTGCCAGCAGTGAATTGCGGCGGACGTTGAGGGAGCAGTACTTC.

The V and J genes are TRBV5-5 and TRBJ1-3, with no clear D. Germline CDR1 and CDR2: SGHKS and YYEKEE (reference sequence). V lost 3 bases and J 0 bases, leaving 7 bases between the germline ends. CDR3 length: 14 amino acids. CDR3 region: CASSYSLSGNTIYF. The CDR3 DNA reads as TGTGCCAGCAGCTACAGCCTCTCTGGAAACACCATATATTTT.

The chain has TRBV6-1 and TRBJ1-2; D gene uncertain. V gave up 2 bases and J gave up 3 bases, with 16 bases separating them. Germline-derived CDR1 and CDR2 are MNHNS and SASEGT. The CDR3 loop spans 16 amino acids. CDR3 in DNA: TGTGCCAGCAGTGAATTCCTAGAAAGGGTTCACTATGGCTACACCTTC. It codes for CASSEFLERVHYGYTF.

V gene TRBV5-8 combines with J gene TRBJ1-1; possibly TRBD1 for D (5 bases). The length of the CDR3 is 15 residues. CDR1 SGHTS and CDR2 YDEGEE come from the germline V gene. V lost 4 bases and J 0 bases, leaving 13 bases between the germline ends. This chain's CDR3 is CASSLDIYLNTEAFF. CDR3 nucleotides: TGTGCCAGCAGCCTGGACATCTACCTGAACACTGAAGCTTTCTTT.

The rearrangement joins TRBV23-1 to TRBJ2-7; 7 bases line up with TRBD1. TRBV23-1 is known as an ORF, though its function is uncertain. The CDR3 length is 13 residues. The junction had 4 bases not matched to a gene; V was cut back by 5 bases and J by 3 bases. CDR3 protein: CASSKDRLYEQYF. The DNA for the CDR3 is TGCGCCAGCAGTAAGGACAGGCTCTACGAGCAGTACTTC.